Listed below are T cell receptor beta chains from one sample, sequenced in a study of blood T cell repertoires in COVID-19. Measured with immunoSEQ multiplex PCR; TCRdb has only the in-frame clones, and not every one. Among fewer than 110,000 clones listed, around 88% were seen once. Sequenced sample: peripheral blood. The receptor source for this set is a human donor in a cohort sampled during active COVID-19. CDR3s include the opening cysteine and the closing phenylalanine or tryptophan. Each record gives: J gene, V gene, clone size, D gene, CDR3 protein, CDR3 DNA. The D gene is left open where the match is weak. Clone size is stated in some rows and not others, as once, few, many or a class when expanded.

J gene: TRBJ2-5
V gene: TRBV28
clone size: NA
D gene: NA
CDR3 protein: CASSSGVLETQYF
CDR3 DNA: TGTGCCAGCAGCTCGGGGGTGTTGGAGACCCAGTACTTC

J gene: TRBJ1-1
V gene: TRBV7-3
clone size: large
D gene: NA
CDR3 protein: CASSLTAGGTEAFF
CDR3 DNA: TGTGCCAGCAGCTTAACGGCAGGAGGGACTGAAGCTTTCTTT

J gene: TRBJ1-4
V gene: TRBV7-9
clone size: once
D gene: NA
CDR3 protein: CASSDLGPGREKLFF
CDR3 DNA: TGTGCCAGCAGCGATTTAGGTCCAGGGCGTGAAAAACTGTTTTTT

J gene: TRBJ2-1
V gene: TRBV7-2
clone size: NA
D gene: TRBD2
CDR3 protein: CASSFSGGANEQFF
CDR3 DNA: TGTGCCAGCAGCTTTAGCGGGGGGGCCAATGAGCAGTTCTTC

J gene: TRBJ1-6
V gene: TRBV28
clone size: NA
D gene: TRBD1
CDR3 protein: CASSAGQGYSPLHF
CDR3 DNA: TGTGCCAGCAGTGCTGGACAGGGCTACTCACCCCTCCACTTT

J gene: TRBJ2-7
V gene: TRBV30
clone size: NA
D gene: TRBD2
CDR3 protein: CAWARGGGPYEQYF
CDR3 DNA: TGTGCCTGGGCTCGGGGGGGCGGACCCTACGAGCAGTACTTC

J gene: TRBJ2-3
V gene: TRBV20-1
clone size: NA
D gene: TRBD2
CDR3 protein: CSASIASGRWGTDTQYF
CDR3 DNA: TGCAGTGCTAGTATCGCTAGCGGGAGATGGGGCACAGATACGCAGTATTTT

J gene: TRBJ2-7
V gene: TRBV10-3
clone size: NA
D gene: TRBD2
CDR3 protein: CAISPGGAGGSYEQYF
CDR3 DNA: TGTGCCATCAGTCCGGGAGGAGCGGGGGGTTCCTACGAGCAGTACTTC

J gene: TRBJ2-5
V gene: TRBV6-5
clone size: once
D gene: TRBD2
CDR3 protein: CASTGTSPGETQYF
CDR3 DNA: TGTGCCAGCACTGGGACTAGCCCCGGCGAGACCCAGTACTTC

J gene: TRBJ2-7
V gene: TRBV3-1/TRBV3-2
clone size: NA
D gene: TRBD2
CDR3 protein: CASRTSGRDEQYF
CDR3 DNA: TGTGCCAGTCGGACTAGCGGGAGAGACGAGCAGTACTTC

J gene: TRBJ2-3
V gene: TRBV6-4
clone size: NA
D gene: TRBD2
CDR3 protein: CASSELAGADTQYF
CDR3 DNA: TGTGCCAGCAGTGAACTAGCGGGAGCAGATACGCAGTATTTT

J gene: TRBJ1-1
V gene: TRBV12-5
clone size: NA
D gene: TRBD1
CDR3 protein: CASGQGDRGRGTEAFF
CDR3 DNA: TGTGCTAGTGGCCAGGGGGACAGGGGGCGCGGCACTGAAGCTTTCTTT

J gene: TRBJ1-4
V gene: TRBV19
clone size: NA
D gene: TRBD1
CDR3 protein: CASSIDRRGLLHEKLFF
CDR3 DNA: TGTGCCAGTAGTATAGACCGCAGGGGGTTGTTGCATGAAAAACTGTTTTTT

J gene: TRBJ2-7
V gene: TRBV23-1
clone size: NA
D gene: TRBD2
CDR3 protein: CASSQGGDSYEQYF
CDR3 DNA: TGCGCCAGCAGTCAAGGGGGGGACTCCTACGAGCAGTACTTC

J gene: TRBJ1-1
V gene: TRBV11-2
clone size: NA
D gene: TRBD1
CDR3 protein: CASSLTGGGTEAFF
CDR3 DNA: TGTGCCAGCAGCTTAACAGGGGGGGGGACTGAAGCTTTCTTT

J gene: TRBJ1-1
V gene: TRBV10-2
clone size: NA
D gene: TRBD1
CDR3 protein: CASSDFGTAYAFF
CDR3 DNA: TGCGCCAGCAGTGATTTCGGGACAGCTTACGCTTTCTTT

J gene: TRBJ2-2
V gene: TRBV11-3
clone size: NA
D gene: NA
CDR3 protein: CASSLGGDGSNTGELFF
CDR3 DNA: TGTGCCAGCAGCTTAGGGGGCGACGGCTCGAACACCGGGGAGCTGTTTTTT

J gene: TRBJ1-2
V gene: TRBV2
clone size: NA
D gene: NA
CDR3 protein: CASSEVTGTPGSYGYTF
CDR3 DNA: TGTGCCAGCAGTGAAGTTACAGGGACGCCGGGGAGCTATGGCTACACCTTC

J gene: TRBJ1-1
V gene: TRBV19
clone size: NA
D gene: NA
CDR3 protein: CASSSVGGMNTEAFF
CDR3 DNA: TGTGCCAGTAGTTCGGTGGGAGGGATGAACACTGAAGCTTTCTTT

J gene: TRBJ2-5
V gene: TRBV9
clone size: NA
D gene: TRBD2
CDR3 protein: CASSAISGDVQETQYF
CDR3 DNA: TGTGCCAGCAGCGCGATTAGCGGGGATGTACAAGAGACCCAGTACTTC

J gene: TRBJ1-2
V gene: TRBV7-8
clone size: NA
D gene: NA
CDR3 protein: CASSPTANYGYTF
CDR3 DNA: TGTGCCAGCAGCCCGACAGCCAACTATGGCTACACCTTC

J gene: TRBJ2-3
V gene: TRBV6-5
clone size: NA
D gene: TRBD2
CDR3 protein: CASSYSAGASTDTQYF
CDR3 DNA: TGTGCCAGCAGTTACTCGGCGGGAGCTAGCACAGATACGCAGTATTTT

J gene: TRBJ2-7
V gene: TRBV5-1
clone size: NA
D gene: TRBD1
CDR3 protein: CASSLRGQGAAYEQYF
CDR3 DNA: TGCGCCAGCAGCTTAAGAGGACAGGGGGCGGCCTACGAGCAGTACTTC

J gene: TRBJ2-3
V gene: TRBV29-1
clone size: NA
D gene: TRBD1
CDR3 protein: CSVESGQGVDTQYF
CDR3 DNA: TGCAGCGTTGAATCGGGACAGGGGGTAGATACGCAGTATTTT

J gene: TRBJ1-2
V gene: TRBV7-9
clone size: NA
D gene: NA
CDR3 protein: CASSRESGYTF
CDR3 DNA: TGTGCCAGCAGCCGAGAGTCTGGCTACACCTTC

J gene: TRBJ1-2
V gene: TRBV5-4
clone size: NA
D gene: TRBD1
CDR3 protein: CASRGQGNYGYTF
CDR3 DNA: TGTGCCAGCCGCGGACAGGGTAACTATGGCTACACCTTC

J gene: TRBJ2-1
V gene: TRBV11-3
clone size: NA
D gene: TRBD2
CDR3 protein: CASSLVAGGANEQFF
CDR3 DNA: TGTGCCAGCAGCTTAGTCGCGGGAGGGGCCAATGAGCAGTTCTTC

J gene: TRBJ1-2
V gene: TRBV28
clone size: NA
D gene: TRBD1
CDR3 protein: CASSLGGTGGLGYTF
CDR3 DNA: TGTGCCAGCAGTTTGGGAGGGACAGGGGGCTTAGGCTACACCTTC

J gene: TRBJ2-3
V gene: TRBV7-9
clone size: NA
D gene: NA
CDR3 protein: CASSLGEVGSLTDTQYF
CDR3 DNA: TGTGCCAGCAGCTTAGGGGAGGTGGGCAGTCTCACAGATACGCAGTATTTT

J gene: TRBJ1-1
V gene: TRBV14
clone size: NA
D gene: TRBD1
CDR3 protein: CASVKTGVGTEAFF
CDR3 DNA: TGTGCCAGCGTAAAAACAGGGGTAGGCACTGAAGCTTTCTTT

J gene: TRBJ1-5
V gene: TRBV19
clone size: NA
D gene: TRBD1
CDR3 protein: CASSMLGQGFQPQHF
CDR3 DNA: TGTGCCAGTAGTATGTTGGGACAGGGTTTTCAGCCCCAGCATTTT

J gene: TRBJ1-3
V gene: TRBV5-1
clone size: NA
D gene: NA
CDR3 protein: CASSLETGSRNTIYF
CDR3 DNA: TGCGCCAGCAGCTTGGAGACAGGCTCTCGAAACACCATATATTTT

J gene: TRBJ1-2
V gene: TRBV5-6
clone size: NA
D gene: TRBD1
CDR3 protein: CASSTGTGPYGYTF
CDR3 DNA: TGTGCCAGCAGCACCGGGACAGGGCCCTATGGCTACACCTTC

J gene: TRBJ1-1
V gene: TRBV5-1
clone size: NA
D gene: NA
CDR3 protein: CASSFSGQRTEAFF
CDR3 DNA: TGCGCCAGCAGCTTCTCGGGACAACGCACTGAAGCTTTCTTT

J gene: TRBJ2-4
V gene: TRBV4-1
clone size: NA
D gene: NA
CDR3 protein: CASSQERQGSLIQYF
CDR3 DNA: TGCGCCAGCAGCCAAGAAAGGCAGGGAAGTCTCATTCAGTACTTC

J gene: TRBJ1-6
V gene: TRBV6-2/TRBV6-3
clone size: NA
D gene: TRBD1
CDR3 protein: CASSSRDRVMGPLHF
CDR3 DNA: TGTGCCAGCAGTTCCCGGGACAGGGTTATGGGGCCCCTCCACTTT

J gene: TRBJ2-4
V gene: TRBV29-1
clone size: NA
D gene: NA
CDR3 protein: CSVRSELSAVIQYF
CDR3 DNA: TGCAGCGTTCGTTCGGAGCTGTCGGCCGTCATTCAGTACTTC

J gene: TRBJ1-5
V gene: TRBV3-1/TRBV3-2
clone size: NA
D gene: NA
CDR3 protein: CASSHGGPGPQHF
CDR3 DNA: TGTGCCAGCAGCCACGGCGGCCCGGGGCCCCAGCATTTT